This T cell receptor beta chain comes out of a study of blood T cell repertoires in COVID-19. Study-wide context: Sources were T cells, B-cell-depleted T cells, or PBMCs; the material itself was cDNA or gDNA.

Authors' analysis steps: Scientists estimated how many nucleated cells there were by amplifying reference gene primers. Measured with immunoSEQ multiplex PCR; TCRdb has only the in-frame clones, and not every one. D and trimming come from the DNA, and the V and J calls and clone size come from that table. The data show roughly 67,000 clones, around 83% seen once. The sample taken for sequencing was peripheral blood. This sequence originates from an older woman with acute or convalescent COVID-19.

CDR3: CASSQEGRSGSEQYF. The CDR3 nucleotides read TGTGCCAGCAGCCAAGAGGGAAGGTCGGGGAGCGAGCAGTACTTC. This sequence joins TRBV4-2 and TRBJ2-7; D might be TRBD2 (5 bases). The V gene's germline CDR1 is LGHNA and CDR2 YNFKEQ. The ends were cut back, 0 bases at V and 6 bases at J, with 15 bases in the middle. This CDR3 spans 15 amino acids.